A single sample is the source of the 19 T cell receptor beta chains below, sequenced in a study of CD8+CD57+ T cells in acquired aplastic anemia (dated by TCRdb to the late 2010s). The reads were generated on an Illumina HiSeq 2000. TCR beta VDJ combination and CDR3 sequence profiling used genomic DNA as the template. TCRdb reanalyzed the raw reads on its own, using fastp at Q25 for trimming and MiXCR for clone calling, and kept in-frame beta chains. Entries are consolidated by CDR3 protein sequence, retaining the most common genes and DNA. In this sample the table shows about 210,000 distinct CDR3 sequences, about a third of which occur a single time. The top ten hold 0.95% to 1.3% of the sample. Sequencing was performed on sorted CD4+, CD8+, or CD8+CD57+ T cells (not recorded which) from PBMCs. These receptors were obtained from a human donor in good health, serving as a control.

In this sample, this clonotype turned up once. This rearrangement joins TRBV3-1 to TRBJ1-1; D unclear. The germline gives CDR1 LGHDT, CDR2 YNNKEL (reference sequence). V shed 5 bases and J shed 4 bases, with 11 bases lying between them. This CDR3 is built from 13 residues. CDR3 sequence reads: CASSKLSGTEAFF. In DNA form, the CDR3 reads TGTGCCAGCAGCAAACTTTCGGGCACTGAAGCTTTCTTT.

The chain has TRBV5-1 and TRBJ1-4, with TRBD1 matching 7 bases. J was trimmed by 8 bases and V by 3 bases; bases with no gene match: 7. The germline V gene has CDR1 SGHRS and CDR2 YFSETQ. The CDR3 spans 14 residues. Written as DNA, the CDR3 is TGCGCCAGCAGCTCGCCTGACAGGGACGAAAAACTGTTTTTT. This encodes CASSSPDRDEKLFF. The full variable domain, rest sourced from reference TRBV5-1 and TRBJ1-4, is KAGVTQTPRYLIKTRGQQVTLSCSPISGHRSVSWYQQTPGQGLQFLFEYFSETQRNKGNFPGRFSGRQFSNSRSEMNVSTLELGDSALYLCASSSPDRDEKLFFGSGTQLSVL.

On this clonotype itself: This clone may be a read error of a much larger clone one base away. The V call is TRBV7-2, the J call TRBJ2-7, with D possibly being TRBD2 (6 bases). This CDR3 has 15 residues. From germline, CDR1 is SGHTA and CDR2 FQGNSA. The V and J ends lost 5 bases and 10 bases respectively, with 24 bases between them. The CDR3 is CASSATRRAGLEQYF. DNA for the CDR3: TGTGCCAGCAGCGCAACAAGACGGGCGGGGCTTGAACAGTACTTC.

The V gene is TRBV7-2, the J gene TRBJ2-1; 8 nucleotides match TRBD2. J was trimmed by 8 bases and V by 5 bases; bases with no gene match: 11. Germline CDR1 and CDR2: SGHTA and FQGNSA. The CDR3 loop spans 15 amino acids. CDR3 sequence: CASSIGLAIWDEQFF. The CDR3 coding sequence is TGTGCCAGCAGCATAGGACTAGCAATTTGGGATGAGCAGTTCTTC.

CDR3 sequence: CASSVSGQPYEQYV. In DNA, the CDR3 is TGTGCCAGCTCTGTCTCGGGACAGCCCTACGAGCAGTACGTC. V is TRBV6-1 and J is TRBJ2-7; 7 nucleotides align to TRBD1. V was pared by 8 bases and J by 2 bases, with 9 bases of the junction left unmatched. Germline values: CDR1 MNHNS, CDR2 SASEGT. The CDR3 extends over 14 amino acids.

This clonotype has a count of ten or more. The chain uses TRBV5-1 and TRBJ2-7; D gene uncertain. The CDR3 sequence is 15 residues long. CDR1 is SGHRS and CDR2 is YFSETQ in the germline V gene. V was cut by 0 bases and J by 0 bases, with 10 bases left in between. This CDR3 reads CASSLAVGISYEQYF. CDR3 bases: TGCGCCAGCAGCTTGGCCGTTGGCATCTCCTACGAGCAGTACTTC.

Many counts were recorded for this clonotype. V usage is TRBV24-1 and J usage is TRBJ2-1, with 7 bases aligning to TRBD2. V gave up 1 base and J gave up 1 base; unmatched junction bases: 9. Germline V CDR1 and CDR2: KGHDR, SFDVKD. This CDR3 spans 18 amino acids. The CDR3 here is CATSDLSSGVGSYNEQFF. The CDR3 DNA reads as TGTGCCACCAGTGATTTATCTAGCGGTGTGGGGTCCTACAATGAGCAGTTCTTC.

This clonotype was found many times. The V gene is TRBV12-3 or TRBV12-4, the J gene TRBJ1-2, with D possibly matching TRBD1 (5 bases). The CDR3 contains 15 residues. V gave up 6 bases and J gave up 0 bases, with 14 bases separating them. The CDR3 here is CASSYRGNPNYGYTF. The CDR3 DNA follows: TGTGCCAGCAGCTATCGGGGGAACCCTAACTATGGCTACACCTTC.

This chain links TRBV6-1 with TRBJ1-1, with D tentatively TRBD1 (6 bases). V was shortened by 6 bases and J by 4 bases, with 12 bases between the two germline ends. The germline V gene has CDR1 MNHNS and CDR2 SASEGT. The CDR3 totals 13 residues. CDR3 residues: CASSQYRATEAFF. The CDR3 bases are TGTGCCAGCAGCCAATACAGGGCCACTGAAGCTTTCTTT.

This clonotype was seen a few times. The chain links TRBV6-1 to TRBJ2-7; D unclear. CDR1 and CDR2 (germline): MNHNS, SASEGT. This CDR3 is 13 amino acids long. V dropped 2 bases and J dropped 3 bases, with 8 bases sitting between them. CDR3 nucleotide sequence: TGTGCCAGCAGTGAAAACAGAAACTACGAGCAGTACTTC. It yields the protein CASSENRNYEQYF.

For the CDR3, the DNA is TGCGCCAGCAGCTTACTAGCGGCTAGCACAGATACGCAGTATTTT. Translated: CASSLLAASTDTQYF. The chain recombines TRBV5-1 with TRBJ2-3, with 8 nucleotides matching TRBD2. Germline V gene data show CDR1 as SGHRS and CDR2 as YFSETQ. The length of the CDR3 is 15 residues. Trimming removed 2 bases from V and 0 bases from J; junction bases left unmatched: 2.

As to this clonotype: This is likely a read error, given that the CDR3 carries no conserved phenylalanine or tryptophan at its end. The chain has TRBV5-4 and TRBJ1-2; D is possibly TRBD1 (5 bases). Germline V CDR1 and CDR2: SGHNT, YYREEE (reference sequence). V was shortened by 2 bases and J by 5 bases, with 13 bases between the two germline ends. CDR3 size: 14 residues. The CDR3 spells CASSFDSRGYGYTY. The CDR3 DNA sequence: TGTGCCAGCAGCTTTGACAGCCGGGGGTATGGCTACACCTAC.

The chain couples TRBV6-4 to TRBJ2-2, with D maybe TRBD2 (6 bases). Trimming took 4 bases from V and 4 from J, leaving 10 bases between them. Looked up from germline, CDR1 is MRHNA and CDR2 is SNTAGT. The CDR3 runs to 14 residues. This CDR3 is CASSVGGATGELFF. Written as DNA, the CDR3 is TGTGCCAGCAGTGTTGGCGGGGCCACCGGGGAGCTGTTTTTT.

This clonotype was detected a few times. The junction does not match germline at one end; this may be a read error. The chain links TRBV5-5 to TRBJ1-2; 7 bases agree with TRBD1. The CDR3 has 15 amino acids. Germline values: CDR1 SGHKS, CDR2 YYEKEE (reference sequence). As DNA, the CDR3 is TGTGCCCGCAGCTCGGCCGGGACAGCCCTTTATGGCTACACCTTC. Residues: CARSSAGTALYGYTF.

This clonotype was seen more than once but under ten times. The genes are TRBV5-1 and TRBJ1-2; 8 positions match TRBD1. The CDR3 extends over 15 amino acids. Per the germline V gene, CDR1 is SGHRS and CDR2 is YFSETQ. After removal of 4 bases from V and 1 base from J, the junction contained 6 bases not matched to a gene. The CDR3 loop is CASSAGTGNNYGYTF. In DNA, the CDR3 is TGCGCCAGCAGCGCCGGGACAGGAAATAACTATGGCTACACCTTC.

The genes are TRBV6-1 and TRBJ2-7; 7 bases are a match to TRBD1. The trim removed 5 bases at V and 0 bases at J, leaving 10 bases unmatched. Germline-derived CDR1 and CDR2 are MNHNS and SASEGT. This CDR3 comprises 16 residues. CDR3: CASSRVAGGNSYEQYF. The CDR3 DNA sequence: TGTGCCAGCAGTAGGGTGGCAGGGGGTAACTCCTACGAGCAGTACTTC.

The V call is TRBV29-1, the J call TRBJ1-1, with TRBD1 matching 11 bases. The V segment lost 7 bases and the J segment 6 bases; nucleotides outside the gene matches: 10. The CDR3 covers 14 residues. Germline V CDR1 and CDR2: SQVTM, ANQGSEA. CDR3 bases: TGCAGCGCTTGGACAGGGGGCCCGTTATCTGAAGCTTTCTTT. Amino acids: CSAWTGGPLSEAFF.

Remarks on this clonotype: This sequence may be a read error, since a much larger clone differs from it by one base. The chain recombines TRBV27 with TRBJ2-7; TRBD2 aligns across 12 bases. The CDR3 length is 14 residues. V shed 6 bases, J shed 2 bases, and the junction held 2 bases outside the gene matches. Germline V gives CDR1 MNHEY, CDR2 SMNVEV (reference sequence). The CDR3 region is CASRRTSGAYEQYF. The CDR3 region has the DNA TGTGCCAGCAGAAGGACTAGCGGGGCCTACGAGCAGTACTTC.

This clonotype was seen repeatedly, ten times or more. This chain links TRBV11-2 with TRBJ2-1; D is unresolved. Per the germline V gene, CDR1 is SGHAT and CDR2 is FQNNGV. This CDR3 is built from 15 residues. V lost 4 bases and J lost 0, with 10 bases in between. CDR3 in amino acids: CASSSTASSYNEQFF. In nucleotides, the CDR3 is TGTGCCAGCAGCTCGACGGCTAGCTCCTACAATGAGCAGTTCTTC.